One sample yielded the 12 T cell receptor beta chains listed below, sequenced in a study of regulatory T cells in long-lasting Graves disease. Time point: newly diagnosed GD, antithyroid drugs for less than 3 months. Extracted PBMC RNA gave rise to the TCR library. Through Arm-PCR of CDR3 regions and iRepertoire HTBI primers, TCR beta libraries were built. TCRdb re-analysed the multiplex PCR reads in MiXCR, keeping a single row per CDR3 protein. Here the sample spans 540,000 or so distinct CDR3 sequences, about 13% being singletons. A further study also used this sample, focusing on T cells in Graves' hyperthyroidism and ophthalmopathy.

The sample consisted of peripheral blood mononuclear cells (PBMCs), taken at new diagnosis, from a patient treated with antithyroid drugs. The receptors stem from a man younger than 45 with Graves disease.

There are a few counts of this clonotype. V usage is TRBV7-2 and J usage is TRBJ2-7; possibly TRBD1 or TRBD2 for D (5 bases each). The CDR3 length is 16 residues. Trimming took off 1 base at V and 4 bases at J, with 17 bases between the two ends. Germline loops: CDR1 SGHTA, CDR2 FQGNSA. The CDR3, as DNA: TGTGCCAGCAGCTTAGTCTCCGGGACCGGCCTTTACGAGCAGTACTTC. It yields the protein CASSLVSGTGLYEQYF.

J is TRBJ2-7 and V is TRBV4-1; D might be TRBD1 (6 bases). CDR1 and CDR2 from the germline V gene are MGHRA and YSYEKL. This CDR3 is 15 amino acids long. V lost 0 bases to trimming and J lost 5 bases, with 14 bases between them. In DNA form, the CDR3 reads TGCGCCAGCAGCCAAGAGTTCCAGGGGCTCGACGAGCAGTACTTC. Its translation is CASSQEFQGLDEQYF.

This clonotype was counted between two and nine times. This chain links TRBV10-3 with TRBJ2-3, with 9 bases that match TRBD2. The CDR3 is 14 amino acids. Germline V lookup: CDR1 ENHRY, CDR2 SYGVKD. The junction had 8 bases not matched to a gene; V was cut back by 11 bases and J by 2 bases. CDR3 bases: TGTGCCGGTCGCCGCGGGAGGGACACAGATACGCAGTATTTT. The encoded protein is CAGRRGRDTDTQYF.

The chain joins TRBV9 to TRBJ2-1, with 9 bases aligning to TRBD2. The trim removed 0 bases at V and 4 bases at J, leaving 5 bases unmatched. The CDR3 consists of 16 residues. Germline loops: CDR1 SGDLS, CDR2 YYNGEE. CDR3 region: CASSVVAGDVYNEQFF. CDR3 in DNA: TGTGCCAGCAGCGTAGTAGCGGGGGATGTATACAATGAGCAGTTCTTC.

The chain couples TRBV10-2 to TRBJ2-3; TRBD2 matches at 9 bases. The CDR3 is made up of 15 amino acids. Germline-derived CDR1 and CDR2 are WSHSY and SAAADI. With 2 bases clipped from V and 5 bases from J, the junction kept 5 bases outside the gene matches. The CDR3 DNA reads TGCGCCAGCAGTGAGCGCGGGAGGGGTGGAGATACGCAGTATTTT. It codes for CASSERGRGGDTQYF.

This clonotype was counted at least ten times. The rearrangement uses TRBV24-1 and TRBJ2-1, with D possibly TRBD2 on 7 matching bases. Trimming took off 5 bases at V and 0 bases at J, with 25 bases between the two ends. The CDR3 is made up of 20 amino acids. The V gene's germline CDR1 is KGHDR and CDR2 SFDVKD. The CDR3 loop reads CATSGPTGRGRAISYNEQFF. CDR3 coding DNA: TGTGCCACCAGTGGCCCGACTGGGCGGGGGCGGGCCATCTCCTACAATGAGCAGTTCTTC.

This clonotype was counted many times. This chain joins TRBV7-3 and TRBJ2-1; 9 nucleotides line up with TRBD2. The CDR3 extends over 14 amino acids. The germline V gene has CDR1 SGHTA and CDR2 FQGTGA. With 5 bases clipped from V and 9 bases from J, the junction kept 8 bases outside the gene matches. Here the CDR3 reads CASSIGTSQREQFF. CDR3 nucleotide sequence: TGTGCCAGCAGCATCGGGACTAGCCAACGTGAGCAGTTCTTC.

The V and J genes are TRBV9 and TRBJ1-1; D gene ambiguous. Between the trimmed V and J ends, which lost 0 bases and 1 base, there was a span of 10 bases. This CDR3 spans 15 amino acids. Germline V CDR1 and CDR2: SGDLS, YYNGEE. The CDR3 is CASSVGPNSNTEAFF. The CDR3 nucleotides are TGTGCCAGCAGCGTAGGCCCAAATTCGAACACTGAAGCTTTCTTT.

This clonotype occurred many times. The V call is TRBV29-1, the J call TRBJ2-1, with D perhaps TRBD2 (6 bases). This CDR3 has 16 amino acids. The V gene lost 6 bases and the J gene lost 0 bases, with 18 bases spanning the gap. CDR1 is SQVTM and CDR2 is ANQGSEA in the germline V gene. As DNA, the CDR3 is TGCAGCGTAGGAGCGGGTACTAAAAGCTCCTACAATGAGCAGTTCTTC. Protein product: CSVGAGTKSSYNEQFF.

This clonotype has ten or more counts. V is TRBV27 and J is TRBJ2-2, with TRBD2 matching over 9 bases. Germline trimming cut 5 bases from V and 7 bases from J; bases unmatched to any gene: 11. CDR1 is MNHEY, CDR2 SMNVEV, per germline (reference sequence). This CDR3 spans 16 amino acids. The DNA for the CDR3 is TGTGCCAGCAGTATGCGGGGGGGGGGGCGGAGCGGGGAGCTGTTTTTT. Translation gives CASSMRGGGRSGELFF.

Points on this clonotype: A far larger clone is off by one base, so a read error is likely. This rearrangement joins TRBV28 to TRBJ2-1; TRBD2 aligns across 8 bases. Germline values: CDR1 MDHEN, CDR2 SYDVKM. The V segment lost 8 bases and the J segment 2 bases; nucleotides outside the gene matches: 8. CDR3 length: 15 residues. Here the CDR3 reads CASCWVAGTYNEQFF. DNA of the CDR3: TGTGCCAGCTGTTGGGTAGCGGGAACCTACAATGAGCAGTTCTTC. The variable domain in full, completed from reference TRBV28 and TRBJ2-1, reads DVKVTQSSRYLVKRTGEKVFLECVQDMDHENMFWYRQDPGLGLRLIYFSYDVKMKEKGDIPEGYSVSREKKERFSLILESASTNQTSMYLCASCWVAGTYNEQFFGPGTRLTVL.

This clonotype was seen a few times. This chain links TRBV7-9 with TRBJ2-6, with no clear D. The germline V and J ends were trimmed by 5 bases and 4 bases, with 12 bases remaining between them. Germline V gene lookup returns CDR1 SEHNR and CDR2 FQNEAQ (reference sequence). CDR3 length equals 15 residues. The CDR3 DNA is TGTGCCAGCAGCCCTCAGTCGGTCGGGGCCAACGTCCTGACTTTC. Translating gives CASSPQSVGANVLTF.